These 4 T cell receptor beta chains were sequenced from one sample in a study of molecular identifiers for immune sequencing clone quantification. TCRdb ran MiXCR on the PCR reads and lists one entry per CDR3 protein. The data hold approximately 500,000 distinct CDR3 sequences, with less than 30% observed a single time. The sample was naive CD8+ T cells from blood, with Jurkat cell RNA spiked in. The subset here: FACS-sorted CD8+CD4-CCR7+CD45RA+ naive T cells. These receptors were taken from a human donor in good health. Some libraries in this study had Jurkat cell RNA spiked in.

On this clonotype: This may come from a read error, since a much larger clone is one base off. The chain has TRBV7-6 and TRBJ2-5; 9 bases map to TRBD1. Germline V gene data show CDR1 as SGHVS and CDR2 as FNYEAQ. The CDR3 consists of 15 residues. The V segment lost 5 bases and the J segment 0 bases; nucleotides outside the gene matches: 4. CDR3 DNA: TGTGCCAGCAGCCGGACAGGGGCCAACCAAGAGACCCAGTACTTC. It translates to CASSRTGANQETQYF.

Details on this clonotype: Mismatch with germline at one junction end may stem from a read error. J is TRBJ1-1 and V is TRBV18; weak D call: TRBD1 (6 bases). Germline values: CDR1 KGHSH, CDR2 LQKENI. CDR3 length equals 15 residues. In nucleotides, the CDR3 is TGTGCCAGCTCACCAGGGGGCCCAGGGTTACGTGAAGCTGTCTTT. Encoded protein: CASSPGGPGLREAVF.

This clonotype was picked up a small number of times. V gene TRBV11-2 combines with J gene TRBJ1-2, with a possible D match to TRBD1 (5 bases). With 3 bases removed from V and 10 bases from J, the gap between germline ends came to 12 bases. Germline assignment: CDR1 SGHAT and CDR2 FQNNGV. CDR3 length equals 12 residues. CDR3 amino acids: CASSLGRSHYTF. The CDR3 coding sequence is TGTGCCAGCAGCTTGGGACGGAGTCACTACACCTTC.

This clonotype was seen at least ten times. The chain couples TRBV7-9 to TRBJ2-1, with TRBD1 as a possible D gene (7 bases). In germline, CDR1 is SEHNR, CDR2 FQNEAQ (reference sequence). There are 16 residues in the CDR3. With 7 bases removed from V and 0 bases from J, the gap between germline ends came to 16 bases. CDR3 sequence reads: CASTPSGGSSYNEQFF. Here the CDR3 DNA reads TGTGCCAGCACCCCATCAGGGGGGAGCTCCTACAATGAGCAGTTCTTC.